One and the same sample provided the 24 T cell receptor beta chains below, sequenced in a study of T cell clonotyping in hematopoietic cell transplantation. Assay: immunoSEQ multiplex PCR; the TCRdb copy retains only in-frame clones and omits some. The repertoire includes several thousand clones, around 90% of them detected once, and roughly 8.2% sits in the top ten. Sequencing used PBMCs, obtained at the time of graft-versus-host disease after allogeneic stem cell transplant. Receptors were obtained from a male patient aged 60 to 75 who had an allogeneic stem cell transplant from a related donor, so the T cells may come from the graft donor. Some clones in this sample may be carry-over from other donors' samples.

This chain connects TRBV7-2 to TRBJ1-2, with D perhaps matching TRBD1 (5 bases). V was cut by 5 bases and J by 2 bases, with 12 bases left in between. Per the germline V gene, CDR1 is SGHTA and CDR2 is FQGNSA. This CDR3 is 14 amino acids long. The CDR3 DNA reads TGTGCCAGCAGCCAAGGATACAGGAACTATGGCTACACCTTC. This gives the protein CASSQGYRNYGYTF.

CDR3 amino acids: CASRSRVGNQPQHF. The CDR3 region has the DNA TGTGCCAGTAGAAGCAGGGTAGGTAATCAGCCCCAGCATTTT. The gene calls are TRBV19 and TRBJ1-5; a possible D gene is TRBD1 (5 bases). Germline CDR1 and CDR2: LNHDA and SQIVND (reference sequence). The V and J ends lost 6 bases and 4 bases respectively, with 13 bases between them. The CDR3 contains 14 residues. The full variable domain, rest sourced from reference TRBV19 and TRBJ1-5, is DGGITQSPKYLFRKEGQNVTLSCEQNLNHDAMYWYRQDPGQGLRLIYYSQIVNDFQKGDIAEGYSVSREKKESFPLTVTSAQKNPTAFYLCASRSRVGNQPQHFGDGTRLSIL.

The chain carries TRBV28 and TRBJ1-5, with D perhaps matching TRBD1 (6 bases). The germline V gene encodes CDR1 MDHEN and CDR2 SYDVKM. V was pared by 5 bases and J by 7 bases, with 18 bases between. The CDR3 has 15 residues. The CDR3 region is CASSKLPGDGQPQHF. The CDR3 coding sequence is TGTGCCAGCAGTAAACTACCAGGGGACGGACAGCCCCAGCATTTT.

J is TRBJ2-5 and V is TRBV2; D call uncertain. V lost 4 bases, J lost 5 bases, and 14 bases lay in between. The CDR3 runs 14 residues. Germline CDR1 SNHLY, CDR2 FYNNEI. The DNA of the CDR3 is TGTGCCAGCAGTGGGTTATTGGGTGAGGAGACCCAGTACTTC. Translation: CASSGLLGEETQYF.

V usage is TRBV7-9 and J usage is TRBJ1-2; D remains ambiguous. Trimming took off 6 bases at V and 8 bases at J, with 22 bases between the two ends. This CDR3 contains 15 residues. Germline-derived CDR1 and CDR2 are SEHNR and FQNEAQ (reference sequence). The CDR3 nucleotides are TGTGCCAGCAGTAAAACTTCAGCCGGGGAGAAGGGCTACACCTTC. This codes for CASSKTSAGEKGYTF.

This clone has only a few counts. The DNA for the CDR3 is TGTGCCAGCAGACCCACCGGGATCCCCACCGGGGAGCTGTTTTTT. Translated, it gives CASRPTGIPTGELFF. J is TRBJ2-2 and V is TRBV6-5; weak D call: TRBD2 (5 bases). The CDR3 runs to 15 residues. V was cut by 6 bases and J by 4 bases, with 15 bases left in between. Germline V gene data show CDR1 as MNHEY and CDR2 as SVGAGI.

The chain has TRBV2 and TRBJ2-3; TRBD1 aligns across 8 bases. The CDR3 is made up of 13 amino acids. In germline, CDR1 is SNHLY, CDR2 FYNNEI. The J segment lost 4 bases and the V segment lost 6 bases, leaving 3 bases of the junction unmatched. CDR3 sequence: CASRGQDADTQYF. CDR3 sequence (DNA): TGTGCCAGCAGGGGACAGGATGCAGATACGCAGTATTTT.

The CDR3 DNA reads as TGCAGCGTTGAAGATGGACAGATAATAGAAACCCAGTACTTC. It is translated as CSVEDGQIIETQYF. The rearrangement uses TRBV29-1 and TRBJ2-5; possible D gene TRBD1, 6 bases. CDR3 length: 14 amino acids. CDR1 SQVTM and CDR2 ANQGSEA come from the germline V gene. Deletions cut 0 bases from V and 8 bases from J, with 16 bases between.

The V gene is TRBV7-2, the J gene TRBJ2-2, with D tentatively TRBD1 or TRBD2 (6 bases each). CDR3 size: 13 residues. Per germline, CDR1 SGHTA and CDR2 FQGNSA. Trimming left V 6 bases short and J 9 bases short, with 14 bases between. CDR3 sequence: CASSIKGGRELFF. CDR3 nucleotides: TGTGCCAGCAGTATCAAGGGGGGCCGGGAGCTGTTTTTT.

CDR3 protein: CASSLGQGASYEQYF. CDR3 nucleotide sequence: TGTGCCAGCAGCTTGGGGCAGGGGGCCTCCTACGAGCAGTACTTC. The chain couples TRBV5-4 to TRBJ2-7, with 8 bases that match TRBD1. The junction had 2 bases not matched to a gene; V was cut back by 0 bases and J by 0 bases. This CDR3 spans 15 amino acids. In germline, CDR1 is SGHNT, CDR2 YYREEE (reference sequence).

The J gene is TRBJ2-2, the V gene TRBV5-4, with 9 bases lining up with TRBD1. The germline V gene encodes CDR1 SGHNT and CDR2 YYREEE (reference sequence). The CDR3 is 16 amino acids. Trimming cost V 0 bases and J 7 bases; bases outside gene matches: 7. The DNA for the CDR3 is TGTGCCAGCAGCTTGGGTCGGACAGGGGTGGACGGGGAGCTGTTTTTT. Translation: CASSLGRTGVDGELFF.

The V call is TRBV23-1, the J call TRBJ2-2; tentative D call: TRBD2 (6 bases). TRBV23-1 is an ORF; its function is uncertain. The CDR3 runs 14 residues. V lost 2 bases and J lost 3, with 7 bases in between. CDR3 in DNA: TGCGCCAGCAGTCAAGGGGAGGACACCGGGGAGCTGTTTTTT. This codes for CASSQGEDTGELFF.

The chain joins TRBV9 to TRBJ2-1, with D possibly matching TRBD2 (7 bases). Looked up from germline, CDR1 is SGDLS and CDR2 is YYNGEE. The CDR3 has 15 amino acids. Between the trimmed V and J ends, which lost 2 bases and 3 bases, there was a span of 12 bases. CDR3 region: CASSVSGGLYNEQFF. Written as DNA, the CDR3 is TGTGCCAGCAGCGTCTCGGGGGGCCTCTACAATGAGCAGTTCTTC.

The J gene is TRBJ2-7, the V gene TRBV7-8; 13 bases align to TRBD2. Looked up from germline, CDR1 is SGHVS and CDR2 is FQNEAQ. V was pared by 5 bases and J by 5 bases, with 6 bases of the junction left unmatched. This CDR3 spans 15 amino acids. The CDR3 loop reads CASSLRTSGGHEQYF. The CDR3 region has the DNA TGTGCCAGCAGCCTCCGGACTAGCGGGGGTCACGAGCAGTACTTC.

The chain uses TRBV28 and TRBJ2-3; D assignment may be TRBD1 or TRBD2 (5 bases each). V was cut by 2 bases and J by 5 bases, with 14 bases left in between. Germline values: CDR1 MDHEN, CDR2 SYDVKM. The CDR3 extends over 15 amino acids. The CDR3 DNA sequence: TGTGCCAGCAGTTTAAGGGGACCACTAGGAGATACGCAGTATTTT. This codes for CASSLRGPLGDTQYF.

CDR3 amino acids: CASSLKIFEANVLTF. DNA of the CDR3: TGTGCCAGCAGCCTGAAGATCTTCGAGGCCAACGTCCTGACTTTC. This chain joins TRBV5-6 and TRBJ2-6; D is undetermined. V lost 4 bases to trimming and J lost 6 bases, with 14 bases between them. This CDR3 is 15 amino acids long. Germline CDR1 is SGHDT and CDR2 is YYEEEE.

V usage is TRBV23-1 and J usage is TRBJ2-7; D is uncertain. TRBV23-1 is classed as an ORF, of uncertain function. This CDR3 comprises 17 residues. The V end lost 4 bases, the J end lost 2 bases, and 21 bases lay between the germline ends. CDR3: CASSPRSSLDGAYEQYF. For the CDR3, the DNA is TGCGCCAGCAGTCCCCGGTCGTCTCTGGACGGAGCCTACGAGCAGTACTTC.

The V gene is TRBV5-4, the J gene TRBJ2-2; 7 nucleotides match TRBD1. V trimming: 0 bases; J trimming: 0 bases; junction bases outside the gene matches: 2. Germline lookup yields CDR1 SGHNT and CDR2 YYREEE (reference sequence). The CDR3 loop spans 16 amino acids. CDR3 region: CASSLDQGANTGELFF. CDR3 in DNA: TGTGCCAGCAGCTTGGACCAGGGGGCGAACACCGGGGAGCTGTTTTTT.

V gene TRBV19 combines with J gene TRBJ1-5, with a weak D call TRBD1 (6 bases). This CDR3 has 15 amino acids. V shed 4 bases and J shed 1 base, with 11 bases lying between them. Per the germline V gene, CDR1 is LNHDA and CDR2 is SQIVND (reference sequence). The CDR3, as DNA: TGTGCCAGTAGTACCAGCAGGGGAAGCAATCAGCCCCAGCATTTT. Its protein is CASSTSRGSNQPQHF.

In its sample, this clone was seen once. The chain carries TRBV7-9 and TRBJ1-2, with TRBD1 as a possible D gene (6 bases). CDR3 length equals 14 residues. Germline V gene lookup returns CDR1 SEHNR and CDR2 FQNEAQ (reference sequence). The V gene lost 1 base and the J gene lost 3 bases, with 9 bases spanning the gap. The CDR3 sequence: CASSLDTGYYGYTF. The CDR3 DNA reads TGTGCCAGCAGCTTAGATACAGGGTACTATGGCTACACCTTC.

The V call is TRBV7-6, the J call TRBJ2-1; 7 nucleotides line up with TRBD2. The ends lost 5 bases at V and 6 bases at J; junction bases unmatched: 4. This CDR3 is 13 amino acids long. Per the germline V gene, CDR1 is SGHVS and CDR2 is FNYEAQ. CDR3 sequence reads: CASSPWEGNEQFF. In DNA form, the CDR3 reads TGTGCCAGCAGCCCCTGGGAGGGCAATGAGCAGTTCTTC.

The chain uses TRBV6-1 and TRBJ2-7, with 9 bases that match TRBD1. This CDR3 region has 14 residues. The junction had 8 bases not matched to a gene; V was cut back by 7 bases and J by 4 bases. From germline, CDR1 is MNHNS and CDR2 SASEGT. CDR3 amino acids: CASNAPGQGYEQYF. DNA for the CDR3: TGTGCCAGCAATGCTCCGGGACAGGGATACGAGCAGTACTTC.

The chain has TRBV28 and TRBJ2-7; D gene unclear. CDR1 and CDR2 from the germline V gene are MDHEN and SYDVKM. Trimming left V 4 bases short and J 0 bases short, with 19 bases between. This CDR3 contains 17 residues. CDR3 region: CASSSDGPYLSSYEQYF. In nucleotides, the CDR3 is TGTGCCAGCAGTTCAGACGGGCCCTACCTAAGCTCCTACGAGCAGTACTTC.

The rearrangement joins TRBV19 to TRBJ1-1; D not certain. CDR1 LNHDA and CDR2 SQIVND come from the germline V gene (reference sequence). The length of the CDR3 is 10 residues. Trimming shortened V by 9 bases and J by 6 bases, and 8 bases separated the two germline ends. The CDR3 DNA is TGTGCCAGATATACGGCTGAAGCTTTCTTT. Amino acid sequence: CARYTAEAFF.